This T cell receptor beta chain was captured by sequencing in a study of T and B cells in COVID-19 patients. Study context: COVID-19 patients gave peripheral blood either during active infection or after recovery. General study results and limits: Patients with COVID-19 reportedly showed strongly skewed T cell receptor beta variable and joining gene usage. Few blood samples existed from mildly ill patients during symptoms or early in severe cases.

V dropped 0 bases and J dropped 4 bases, with 6 bases sitting between them. The CDR3 runs to 14 residues. Germline CDR1 and CDR2: MRHNA and SNTAGT. Blood genomic DNA input for TRB amplification was about 240-500 ng. Comments on this clonotype: Its matching antigen is unknown.

BIOMED2 TRB-A/B primer pools were used in multiplex TRB PCR. TCRdb fed the multiplex PCR reads into MiXCR, producing one record per CDR3 protein. The profile shows more than 15,000 distinct CDR3 sequences, 36% of them singletons. Sequencing used blood. The receptor's source is a human donor with active COVID-19. This chain joins TRBV6-4 and TRBJ2-2; D is ambiguous. The CDR3, as DNA: TGTGCCAGCAGTGACTCTACCTCCACCGGGGAGCTGTTTTTT. Residues: CASSDSTSTGELFF.